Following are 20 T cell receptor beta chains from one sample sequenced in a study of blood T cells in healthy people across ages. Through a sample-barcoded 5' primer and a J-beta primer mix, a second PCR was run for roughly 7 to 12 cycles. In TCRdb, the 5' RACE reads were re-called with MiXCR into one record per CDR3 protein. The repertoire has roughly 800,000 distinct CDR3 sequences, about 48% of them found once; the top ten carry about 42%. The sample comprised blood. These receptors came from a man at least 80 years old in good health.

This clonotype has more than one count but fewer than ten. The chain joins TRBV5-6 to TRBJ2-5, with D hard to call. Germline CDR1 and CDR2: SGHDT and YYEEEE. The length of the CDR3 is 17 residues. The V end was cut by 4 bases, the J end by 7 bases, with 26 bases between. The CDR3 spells CASSTRRWVLPVGTQYF. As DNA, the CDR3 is TGTGCCAGCAGCACTCGTAGATGGGTCCTCCCGGTCGGGACCCAGTACTTC.

CDR3 nucleotides: TGCAGCGTTGAAGAGGGGGGCGGCCACACCTTC. This encodes CSVEEGGGHTF. The V gene is TRBV29-1, the J gene TRBJ1-2; D perhaps matches TRBD1 (6 bases). The CDR3 has 11 amino acids. Germline V gene sequence: CDR1 SQVTM, CDR2 ANQGSEA. Trimming stripped 0 bases from V and 12 bases from J, with 11 bases between.

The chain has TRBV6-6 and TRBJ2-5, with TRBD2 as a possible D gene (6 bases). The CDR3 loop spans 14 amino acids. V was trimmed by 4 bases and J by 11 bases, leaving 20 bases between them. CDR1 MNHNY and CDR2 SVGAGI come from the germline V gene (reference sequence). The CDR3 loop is CASSWGVVYNEQYF. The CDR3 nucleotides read TGTGCCAGCAGTTGGGGGGTAGTCTACAATGAGCAGTACTTC.

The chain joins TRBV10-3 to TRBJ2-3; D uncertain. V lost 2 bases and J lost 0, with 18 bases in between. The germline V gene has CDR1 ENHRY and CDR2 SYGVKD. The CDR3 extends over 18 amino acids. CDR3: CAISELHLGPTSTDTQYF. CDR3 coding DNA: TGTGCCATCAGTGAGCTCCACCTCGGACCTACTAGCACAGATACGCAGTATTTT.

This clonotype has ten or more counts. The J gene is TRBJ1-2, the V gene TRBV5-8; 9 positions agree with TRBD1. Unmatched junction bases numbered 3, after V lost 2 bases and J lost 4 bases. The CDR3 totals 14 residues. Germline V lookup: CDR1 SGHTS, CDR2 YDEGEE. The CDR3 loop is CASSFGQGLYGYTF. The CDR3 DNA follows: TGTGCCAGCAGCTTCGGACAGGGGCTCTATGGCTACACCTTC.

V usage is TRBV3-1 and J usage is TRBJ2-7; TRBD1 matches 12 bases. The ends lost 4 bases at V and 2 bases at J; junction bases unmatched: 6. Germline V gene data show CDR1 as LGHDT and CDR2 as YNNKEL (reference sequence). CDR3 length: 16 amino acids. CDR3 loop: CASSLSGDRGPYEQYF. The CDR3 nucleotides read TGTGCCAGCAGCCTAAGCGGGGACAGGGGGCCCTACGAGCAGTACTTC.

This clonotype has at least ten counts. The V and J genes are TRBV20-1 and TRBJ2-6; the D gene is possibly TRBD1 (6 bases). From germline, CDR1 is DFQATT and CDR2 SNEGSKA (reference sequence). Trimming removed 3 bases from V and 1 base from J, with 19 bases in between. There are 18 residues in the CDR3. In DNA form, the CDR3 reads TGCAGTGCTAGTCTGAGACAGGCTCGGGGTTCTGGGGCCAACGTCCTGACTTTC. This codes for CSASLRQARGSGANVLTF.

CDR3 DNA: TGCAGTGCTAGGGGGGAGGGAAGAGGTGGGAATGAGCAGTTCTTC. Protein: CSARGEGRGGNEQFF. The rearrangement uses TRBV20-1 and TRBJ2-1; 7 bases align to TRBD2. The V segment lost 3 bases and the J segment 7 bases; nucleotides outside the gene matches: 12. In germline, CDR1 is DFQATT, CDR2 SNEGSKA (reference sequence). The CDR3 extends over 15 amino acids.

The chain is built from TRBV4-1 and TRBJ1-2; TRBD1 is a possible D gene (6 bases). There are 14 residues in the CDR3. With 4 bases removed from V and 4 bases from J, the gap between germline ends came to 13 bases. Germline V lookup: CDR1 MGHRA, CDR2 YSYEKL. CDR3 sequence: CASSPIQGSYGYTF. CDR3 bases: TGCGCCAGCAGCCCCATACAGGGTAGCTATGGCTACACCTTC.

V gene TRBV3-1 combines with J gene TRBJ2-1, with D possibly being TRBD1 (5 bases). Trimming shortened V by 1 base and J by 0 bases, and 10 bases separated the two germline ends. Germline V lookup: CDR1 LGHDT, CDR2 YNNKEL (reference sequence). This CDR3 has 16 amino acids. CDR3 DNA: TGTGCCAGCAGCCAAGTCCCGGACAACTCCTACAATGAGCAGTTCTTC. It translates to CASSQVPDNSYNEQFF.

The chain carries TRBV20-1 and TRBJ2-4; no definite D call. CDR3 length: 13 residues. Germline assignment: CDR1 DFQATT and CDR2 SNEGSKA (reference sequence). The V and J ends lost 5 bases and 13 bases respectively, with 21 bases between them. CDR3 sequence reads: CSAPAASSYKQYF. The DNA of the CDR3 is TGCAGTGCTCCTGCCGCAAGCTCCTACAAGCAGTACTTC.

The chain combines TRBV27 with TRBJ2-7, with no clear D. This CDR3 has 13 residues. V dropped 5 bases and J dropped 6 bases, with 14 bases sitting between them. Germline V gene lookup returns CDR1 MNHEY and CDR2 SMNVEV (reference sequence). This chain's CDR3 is CASSVPGDLEQYF. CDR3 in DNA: TGTGCCAGCAGTGTCCCAGGTGACCTCGAGCAGTACTTC.

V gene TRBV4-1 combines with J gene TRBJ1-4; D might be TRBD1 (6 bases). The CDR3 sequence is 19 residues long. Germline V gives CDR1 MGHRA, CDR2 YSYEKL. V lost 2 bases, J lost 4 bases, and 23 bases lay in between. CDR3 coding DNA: TGCGCCAGCAGCCAACAACATGACGGCGGGGGCTGGGGTAATGAAAAACTGTTTTTT. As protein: CASSQQHDGGGWGNEKLFF.

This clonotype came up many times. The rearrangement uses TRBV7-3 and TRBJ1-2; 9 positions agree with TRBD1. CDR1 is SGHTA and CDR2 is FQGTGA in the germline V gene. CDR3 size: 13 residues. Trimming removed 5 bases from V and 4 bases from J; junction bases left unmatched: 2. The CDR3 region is CASSEDRGYGYTF. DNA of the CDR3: TGTGCCAGCAGCGAGGACAGGGGCTATGGCTACACCTTC.

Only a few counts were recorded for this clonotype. The CDR3: CASSRPGLAGGPRNEQFF. CDR3 bases: TGTGCCAGCTCACGCCCGGGACTAGCGGGAGGGCCAAGGAATGAGCAGTTCTTC. The chain links TRBV12-3 or TRBV12-4 to TRBJ2-1, with TRBD2 identical over 16 bases. CDR3 length equals 18 residues. V dropped 8 bases and J dropped 7; count of bases not matched to a gene: 14.

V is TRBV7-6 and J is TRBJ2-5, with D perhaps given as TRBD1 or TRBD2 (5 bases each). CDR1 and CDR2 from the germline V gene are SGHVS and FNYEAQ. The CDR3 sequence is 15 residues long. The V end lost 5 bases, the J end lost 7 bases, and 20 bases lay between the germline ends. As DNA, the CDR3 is TGTGCCAGCAGCCTTCTTGGGGGACCAGGTGGGACCCAGTACTTC. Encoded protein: CASSLLGGPGGTQYF.

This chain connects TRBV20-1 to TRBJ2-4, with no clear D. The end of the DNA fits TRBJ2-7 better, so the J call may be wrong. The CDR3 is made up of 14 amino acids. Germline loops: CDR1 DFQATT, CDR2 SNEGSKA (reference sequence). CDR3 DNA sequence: TGCAGTGCTAGAATGCCGGGTTTAACCTACGAGCAGTACTTC. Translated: CSARMPGLTYEQYF.

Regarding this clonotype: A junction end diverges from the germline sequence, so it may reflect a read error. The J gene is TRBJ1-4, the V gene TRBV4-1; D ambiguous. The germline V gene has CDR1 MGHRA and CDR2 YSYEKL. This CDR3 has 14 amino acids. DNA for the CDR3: TGCGCCAGCAGCCCCCCGGGAGCTTCTGGAAAACCGTTTTTT. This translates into CASSPPGASGKPFF.

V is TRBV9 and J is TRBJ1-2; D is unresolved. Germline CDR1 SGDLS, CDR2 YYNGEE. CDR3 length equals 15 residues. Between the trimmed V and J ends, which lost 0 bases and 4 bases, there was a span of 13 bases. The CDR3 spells CASSVGEGRGYGYTF. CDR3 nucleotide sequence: TGTGCCAGCAGCGTAGGGGAAGGGAGAGGCTATGGCTACACCTTC.

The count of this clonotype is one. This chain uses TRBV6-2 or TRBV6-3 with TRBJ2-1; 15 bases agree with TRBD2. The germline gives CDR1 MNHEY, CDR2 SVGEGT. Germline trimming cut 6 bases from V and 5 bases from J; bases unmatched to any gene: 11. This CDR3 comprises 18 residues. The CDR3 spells CASRGRTSGRGLDNEQFF. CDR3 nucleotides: TGTGCCAGCAGGGGGAGGACTAGCGGGAGGGGTTTGGACAATGAGCAGTTCTTC.